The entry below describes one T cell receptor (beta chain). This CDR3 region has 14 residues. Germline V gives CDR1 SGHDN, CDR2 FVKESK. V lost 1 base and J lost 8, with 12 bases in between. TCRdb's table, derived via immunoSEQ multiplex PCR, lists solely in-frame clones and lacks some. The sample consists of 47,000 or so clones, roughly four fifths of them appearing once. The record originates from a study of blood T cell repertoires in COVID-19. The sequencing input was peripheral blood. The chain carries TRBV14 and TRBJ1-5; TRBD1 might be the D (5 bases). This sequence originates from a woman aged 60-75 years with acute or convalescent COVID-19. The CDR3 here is CASSQGSGREPQHF. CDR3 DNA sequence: TGTGCCAGCAGCCAAGGATCGGGCAGGGAGCCCCAGCATTTT.